This TCR beta chain was identified during a study of blood T cell repertoires in COVID-19. Study summary: Spain, Italy and the United States supplied samples that represented acute and convalescent COVID-19. T cells, B-cell-depleted T cells, or PBMCs provided the cDNA or gDNA that served as material.

This clone has at least ten counts. In the original analysis: Reference gene primer amplification gave nucleated cell count estimates. Generated by immunoSEQ multiplex PCR, the TCRdb table keeps only in-frame clones and is missing some. V, J and clone size are taken as reported in that table, and D and trimming were inferred from the DNA itself. The sample gives nearly 300,000 clones, about 91% of which show up once; under 8% is in the top ten. This CDR3 comprises 15 residues. Germline V lookup: CDR1 LGHDT, CDR2 YNNKEL (reference sequence). Trimming shortened V by 2 bases and J by 3 bases, and 11 bases separated the two germline ends.

This TCR came from a woman under 40 who had recovered from COVID-19. The V gene is TRBV3-1 (or the pseudogene TRBV3-2), the J gene TRBJ2-1; the D gene is possibly TRBD2 (5 bases). The sample comprised peripheral blood. The CDR3 protein is CASSQPVEGYNEQFF. The CDR3 DNA follows: TGTGCCAGCAGCCAACCCGTCGAGGGCTACAATGAGCAGTTCTTC.